The clone carrying this T cell receptor (beta chain) was counted at least ten times. The CDR3 totals 12 residues. CDR1 and CDR2 from the germline V gene are MDHEN and SYDVKM. The germline V and J ends were trimmed by 2 bases and 14 bases, with 14 bases remaining between them. Unique molecular identifiers, one per molecule, were present on every TCR cDNA molecule. TCRdb itself ran the 5' RACE reads through MiXCR, one entry per CDR3 protein. The data show about 39,000 distinct CDR3 sequences, approximately 3.1% seen once. The data derive from a study of spatial heterogeneity in lung cancer. Study context: Consistently, beta-chain sequences turned up in larger numbers than alpha-chain sequences did. Averaged across combinations, each unique TCR and UMI pairing appeared more than ten times in raw reads, which were uncorrected.

As for time point: sample taken at primary tumor resection. Without sorting, whole RNA was sequenced from tumor, nontumor lung or frozen PBMC. The receptor comes from a male donor with early-stage non-small cell lung cancer. The source material was normal lung tissue next to the tumor, sampled at surgery. The rearrangement uses TRBV28 and TRBJ2-3; no firm D call. Here the CDR3 DNA reads TGTGCCAGCAGTTTAGAGAGAAATCGGTGGTATTTT. This codes for CASSLERNRWYF. The whole variable domain, filled in from reference TRBV28 and TRBJ2-3, reads DVKVTQSSRYLVKRTGEKVFLECVQDMDHENMFWYRQDPGLGLRLIYFSYDVKMKEKGDIPEGYSVSREKKERFSLILESASTNQTSMYLCASSLERNRWYFGPGTRLTVL.